The text below deals with one TCR beta chain. Its antigen is still unknown. The junction departs from germline at one end; a sequencing error may be responsible. It was a multiplex PCR that amplified TCR beta CDR3, with 32 V and 13 J primers. TCRdb itself ran the multiplex PCR reads through MiXCR, one entry per CDR3 protein. The table lists about 34,000 distinct CDR3 sequences, about 30% of them singletons. Samples each supplied 450 to 650 ng of bulk tumor genomic DNA as template. Spaced far apart, several biopsies were taken from each primary tumor during surgery. Patients underwent curative surgery for untreated, newly diagnosed non-small cell lung cancer. This specimen comes from a study of immune heterogeneity within non-small cell lung tumors. Study-level background: A handful of squamous cell carcinomas, about nine non-squamous carcinomas and 1 not otherwise specified made up the tumors. Regarding the study as a whole: Between individual patients, the high-frequency T-cell receptor beta clonotypes largely differed. Local tumor mutational burden correlated moderately but significantly with local T-cell clonality (R approximately 0.35). Identical dominant CDR3 beta clonotypes were found recurring across a patient's tumor sites, along with site-unique high-frequency clones.

Sequenced input: lung tumor tissue. This clonotype was obtained from a man aged 35 to 55 with non-small cell lung cancer.

Here the CDR3 DNA reads TGTGCCAACAGCCGAAATAGCAATCAGCCCCAGCATTTT. It is translated as CANSRNSNQPQHF. This chain connects TRBV7-9 to TRBJ1-5, with D uncertain. The CDR3 runs 13 residues. In germline, CDR1 is SEHNR, CDR2 FQNEAQ (reference sequence). The full variable domain, rest sourced from reference TRBV7-9 and TRBJ1-5, is DTGVSQNPRHKITKRGQNVTFRCDPISEHNRLYWYRQTLGQGPEFLTYFQNEAQLEKSRLLSDRFSAERPKGSFSTLEIQRTEQGDSAMYLCANSRNSNQPQHFGDGTRLSIL.